The rows below give T cell receptor beta chains drawn from one sample of a study of brain T cells in children with intractable seizures. Profiling relied on immunoSEQ multiplex PCR, and the TCRdb table lists in-frame clones only, not all of them. Among about 76,000 clones listed, about 92% were seen once. Material: peripheral blood, obtained at surgery. The receptors were gathered from a boy less than two years old with tuberous sclerosis and intractable seizures. The CDR3 runs from the conserved cysteine through the conserved F or W. D genes are given only for firm matches. Clone size is not always given. Where it is, it says once, few, many or a class for expanded clones.

j_gene,abundance,v_gene,d_gene,CDR3nt,CDR3aa
TRBJ2-1,NA,TRBV19,NA,TGTGCCAGTAGTTCTTTAGCGAGTAGCTCCTACAATGAGCAGTTCTTC,CASSSLASSSYNEQFF
TRBJ1-4,NA,TRBV7-2,TRBD1,TGTGCCAGCAGCTTAATGGCGACAGGGGGCGCGGCAACTAATGAAAAACTGTTTTTT,CASSLMATGGAATNEKLFF
TRBJ2-2,NA,TRBV29-1,TRBD2,TGCAGCGTTCGACTAGCGTGGAACACCGGGGAGCTGTTTTTT,CSVRLAWNTGELFF
TRBJ2-7,NA,TRBV3-1/TRBV3-2,NA,TGTGCCAGCAGCCTATTTCTATCCAGGGATATGGCCTACGAGCAGTACTTC,CASSLFLSRDMAYEQYF
TRBJ1-2,NA,TRBV9,NA,TGTGCCAGCAGCGTAGGGGGCTACACCTTC,CASSVGGYTF
TRBJ2-3,NA,TRBV7-3,TRBD2,TGTGCCAGCAGCTTTTACGGGGGGGGCACAGATACGCAGTATTTT,CASSFYGGGTDTQYF
TRBJ2-3,once,TRBV2,NA,TGTGCCAGCGGGCCGGGGCCCCACTATTTT,CASGPGPHYF
TRBJ1-4,NA,TRBV30,NA,TGTGCCTGGACTACCATACTCGGAGATGAAAAACTGTTTTTT,CAWTTILGDEKLFF
TRBJ1-5,few,TRBV7-9,TRBD1,TGTGCCAGCAGCCCGGGACAGGGCAATCAGCCCCAGCATTTT,CASSPGQGNQPQHF
TRBJ2-7,NA,TRBV28,TRBD2,TGTGCCAGCAGTTCCCTAGCGGGAGGTTTCGGGGAGCAGTACTTC,CASSSLAGGFGEQYF
TRBJ2-2,NA,TRBV2,NA,TGTGCCAGCAGGTGGACAGACACCGGGGAGCTGTTTTTT,CASRWTDTGELFF
TRBJ2-3,NA,TRBV7-2,TRBD1,TGTGCCAGCAGCTTAGCGACAGGGGGCAGTCGGACAGATACGCAGTATTTT,CASSLATGGSRTDTQYF
TRBJ1-3,NA,TRBV11-1,NA,TGTGCCAGCAGCTTCGGGGGCCTTGGAAACACCATATATTTT,CASSFGGLGNTIYF
TRBJ1-1,NA,TRBV30,NA,TGTGCCTGGAGTGTACATCTGGGGGCTGGGGGCACTGAAGCTTTCTTT,CAWSVHLGAGGTEAFF
TRBJ2-7,NA,TRBV21-1,NA,TGTGCCAGCTCCGGGACGTTGAACTCCTACGAGCAGTACTTC,CASSGTLNSYEQYF
TRBJ2-7,NA,TRBV24-1,NA,TGTGCCACCAGTGATTCCTTCAGGAGCTCCTACGAGCAGTACTTC,CATSDSFRSSYEQYF
TRBJ1-1,NA,TRBV6-5,TRBD1,TGTGCCAGCAGACACTCAGGGGGGAGTGAAGCTTTCTTT,CASRHSGGSEAFF
TRBJ1-3,NA,TRBV25-1,NA,TGTGCCAGCAGTGATGGAAGCTCTGGAAACACCATATATTTT,CASSDGSSGNTIYF
TRBJ1-2,NA,TRBV24-1,NA,TGTGCCACCAGTGATGACCTACTCTCGACTTACGCCTATGGCTACACCTTC,CATSDDLLSTYAYGYTF
TRBJ2-3,NA,TRBV5-6,NA,TGTGCCAGCAGCTTGAACAGGATTTTTCCAGATACGCAGTATTTT,CASSLNRIFPDTQYF
TRBJ1-2,NA,TRBV9,NA,TGTGCCAGCAGCGAGGATTGGAGGGGGGCTAACTATGGCTACACCTTC,CASSEDWRGANYGYTF
TRBJ2-5,NA,TRBV4-1,TRBD2,TGCGCCAGCAGCCAAGTGGGGACTAGCGGGGGGCCCAAAGAGACCCAGTACTTC,CASSQVGTSGGPKETQYF
TRBJ2-5,NA,TRBV28,NA,TGTGCCAGCAGTTTCCGGGAGTGGCAAGAGACCCAGTACTTC,CASSFREWQETQYF
TRBJ2-1,NA,TRBV30,NA,TGTGCCTGGAGGGACTATGGCAATGAGCAGTTCTTC,CAWRDYGNEQFF
TRBJ1-2,NA,TRBV5-1,NA,TGCGCCAGCAGGGGGGAGGGAAGGTCTCAAGAAGGCTACACCTTC,CASRGEGRSQEGYTF
TRBJ2-5,NA,TRBV27,TRBD1,TGTGCCAGCAGTTTGGACAGGGGAACCGAGACCCAGTACTTC,CASSLDRGTETQYF
TRBJ1-4,NA,TRBV19,NA,TGTGCCAGTAGTATAGGAGGACCGAATGAAAAACTGTTTTTT,CASSIGGPNEKLFF